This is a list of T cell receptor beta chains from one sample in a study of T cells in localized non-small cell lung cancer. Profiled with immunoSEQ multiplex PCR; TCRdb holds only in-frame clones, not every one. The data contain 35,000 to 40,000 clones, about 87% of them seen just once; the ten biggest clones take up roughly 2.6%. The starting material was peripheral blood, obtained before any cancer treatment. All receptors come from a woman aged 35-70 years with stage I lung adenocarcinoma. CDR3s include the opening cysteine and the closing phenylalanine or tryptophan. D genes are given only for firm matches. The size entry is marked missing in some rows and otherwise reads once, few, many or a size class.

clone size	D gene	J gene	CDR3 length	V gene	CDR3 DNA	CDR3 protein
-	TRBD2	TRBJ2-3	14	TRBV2	TGTGCCAGCCACCTACTAGCGGGATCAGATACGCAGTATTTT	CASHLLAGSDTQYF
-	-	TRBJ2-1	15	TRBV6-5	TGTGCCAGCAGTTACGAGACAGCTAGTTACAATGAGCAGTTCTTC	CASSYETASYNEQFF
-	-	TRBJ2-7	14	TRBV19	TGTGCCAGTAGTAAGGTTCCTTCAACCTACGAGCAGTACTTC	CASSKVPSTYEQYF
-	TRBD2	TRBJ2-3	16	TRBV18	TGTGCCAGCTCACCGGGACTAGCGGGAAGCTCAGATACGCAGTATTTT	CASSPGLAGSSDTQYF
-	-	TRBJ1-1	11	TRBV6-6	TGTGCCAGCAGTTACGGCCAGGGAGCTTTCTTT	CASSYGQGAFF
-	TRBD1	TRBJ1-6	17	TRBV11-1	TGTGCCAGCAGCCACCGACAGGGGGCTATATCGAATTCACCCCTCCACTTT	CASSHRQGAISNSPLHF
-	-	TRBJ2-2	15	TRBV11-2	TGTGCCAGCAGCTTACTCGGGACGTTCACCGGGGAGCTGTTTTTT	CASSLLGTFTGELFF
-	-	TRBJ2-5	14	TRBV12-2	TGTGCAAGTCGCTTACAGGGGACCCGGGAGACCCAGTACTTC	CASRLQGTRETQYF
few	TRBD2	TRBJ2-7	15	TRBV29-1	TGCAGCGTCCACGACCTAGCGGGAGATACGCACGAGCAGTACTTC	CSVHDLAGDTHEQYF
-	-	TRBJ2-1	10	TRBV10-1	TGCGCCAGCAGAGGCGATGAGCAGTTCTTC	CASRGDEQFF
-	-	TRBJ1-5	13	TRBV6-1	TGTGCCAGCAGTGACCAAGCCAATCAGCCCCAGCATTTT	CASSDQANQPQHF
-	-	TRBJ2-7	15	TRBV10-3	TGTGCCATCAGTGATAGGACAGCGTCTCCCTACGAGCAGTACTTC	CAISDRTASPYEQYF
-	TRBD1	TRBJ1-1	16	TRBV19	TGTGCCAGTAGTATGGGACAGGGACGAGGAAACACTGAAGCTTTCTTT	CASSMGQGRGNTEAFF
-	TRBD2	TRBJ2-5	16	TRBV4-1	TGCGCCAGCAGCCAAGGGCTAGCGGGAGGCCAAGAGACCCAGTACTTC	CASSQGLAGGQETQYF
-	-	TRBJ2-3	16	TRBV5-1	TGCGCCAGCAGCCTTCTCAGGAGGGGTGGCACAGATACGCAGTATTTT	CASSLLRRGGTDTQYF
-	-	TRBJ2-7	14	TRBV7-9	TGTGCCAGCAGCTTAGTTGGTTACTCCTACGAGCAGTACTTC	CASSLVGYSYEQYF
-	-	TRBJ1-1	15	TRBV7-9	TGTGCCAGCAGCCCGACGTCCAGGGGTAACACTGAAGCTTTCTTT	CASSPTSRGNTEAFF
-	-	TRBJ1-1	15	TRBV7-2	TGTGCCAGCAGCTTAAGGGGTAAGGGGAACACTGAAGCTTTCTTT	CASSLRGKGNTEAFF
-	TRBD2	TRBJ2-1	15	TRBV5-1	TGCGCCAGCAGCCTCGGGGGGTTAGCGGACAATGAGCAGTTCTTC	CASSLGGLADNEQFF
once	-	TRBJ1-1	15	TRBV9	TGTGCCAGCAGCGTAGGCACGAGGGGGGGCTCTGAAGCTTTCTTT	CASSVGTRGGSEAFF
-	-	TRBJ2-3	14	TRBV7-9	TGTGCCAGCAGCCCCAGGCGGGCCACAGATACGCAGTATTTT	CASSPRRATDTQYF
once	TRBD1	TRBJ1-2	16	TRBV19	TGTGCCAGTAGTCCTTTCGGACAGGGAGCTAACTATGGCTACACCTTC	CASSPFGQGANYGYTF
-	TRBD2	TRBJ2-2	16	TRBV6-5	TGTGCCAGCAGTTACTTACTAGCGGGATTGGGCGGGGAGCTGTTTTTT	CASSYLLAGLGGELFF
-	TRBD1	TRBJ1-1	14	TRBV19	TGTGCCAGTAGTAGGGGACAGGTAGGGACTGAAGCTTTCTTT	CASSRGQVGTEAFF
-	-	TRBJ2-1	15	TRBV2	TGTGCCAGCAGTGAACAAGCGATGGGTGTCCATGAGCAGTTCTTC	CASSEQAMGVHEQFF
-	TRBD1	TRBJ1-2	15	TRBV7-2	TGTGCCAGCAGCCCATACAGGGGGTCTAACTATGGCTACACCTTC	CASSPYRGSNYGYTF
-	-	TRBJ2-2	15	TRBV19	TGTGCCAGTAGTATCGGGCAGGTGAACACCGGGGAGCTGTTTTTT	CASSIGQVNTGELFF
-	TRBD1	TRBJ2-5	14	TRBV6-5	TGTGCCAGCAGTCAGACAGGGGATATGGAGACCCAGTACTTC	CASSQTGDMETQYF
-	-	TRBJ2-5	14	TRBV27	TGTGCCAGCAACCAAAGGGGGGCGGGAGAGACCCAGTACTTC	CASNQRGAGETQYF
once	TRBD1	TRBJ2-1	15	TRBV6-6	TGTGCCAGCAATACCCGGGACAGGGGAGAAGATGAGCAGTTCTTC	CASNTRDRGEDEQFF
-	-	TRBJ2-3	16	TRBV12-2	TGTGCAAGTCGCTCTAGACTAGCGGGAGGGACAGATACGCAGTATTTT	CASRSRLAGGTDTQYF
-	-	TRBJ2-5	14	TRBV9	TGTGCCAGCAGCGTAGCGAGCGGAGGATGGACCCAGTACTTC	CASSVASGGWTQYF
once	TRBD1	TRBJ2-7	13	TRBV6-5	TGTGCCAGCAGTCGTCAGGACAGGGCCGAGCAGTACTTC	CASSRQDRAEQYF
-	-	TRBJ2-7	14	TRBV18	TGTGCCAGCTCCGAGGGGGGGAGGGCCTACGAGCAGTACTTC	CASSEGGRAYEQYF
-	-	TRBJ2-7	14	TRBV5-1	TGCGCCAGCAGCTACCCCGGGCCGTCCTACGAGCAGTACTTC	CASSYPGPSYEQYF
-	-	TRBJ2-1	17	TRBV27	TGTGCCAGCAGTTTAAGGGGGGCTCAGAGCTCCTACAATGAGCAGTTCTTC	CASSLRGAQSSYNEQFF
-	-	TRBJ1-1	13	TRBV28	TGTGCCAGCAGATATGACAGGTACACTGAAGCTTTCTTT	CASRYDRYTEAFF
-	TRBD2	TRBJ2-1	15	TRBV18	TGTGCCAGCTCACCACGACTAGCGGGAGCGGGTGAGCAGTTCTTC	CASSPRLAGAGEQFF
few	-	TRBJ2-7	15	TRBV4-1	TGCGCCAGCAGCCATCCGGCGGGCAGGGGGAGGGAGCAGTACTTC	CASSHPAGRGREQYF
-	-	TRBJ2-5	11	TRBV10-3	TGTGCCATCAGTGTGGGGGAGACCCAGTACTTC	CAISVGETQYF
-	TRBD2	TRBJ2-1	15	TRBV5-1	TGCGCCAGCAGCCTATGGGGGACTAGCGACAATGAGCAGTTCTTC	CASSLWGTSDNEQFF
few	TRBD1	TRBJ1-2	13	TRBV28	TGTGCCAGCAGACGAACAGGGGGCTATGGCTACACCTTC	CASRRTGGYGYTF
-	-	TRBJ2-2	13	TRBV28	TGTGCCAGCCATCAGCGGGACACCGGGGAGCTGTTTTTT	CASHQRDTGELFF
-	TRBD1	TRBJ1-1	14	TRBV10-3	TGTGCCATCAGCCGAATTCAGGGGGACACTGAAGCTTTCTTT	CAISRIQGDTEAFF
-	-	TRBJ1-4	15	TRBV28	TGTGCCAGCAGTAGTCCGGGGGGAACTAATGAAAAACTGTTTTTT	CASSSPGGTNEKLFF